The 8 T cell receptor beta chains given below trace back to one sample, sequenced in a study of cytotoxic CD8 clonotypes in ibrutinib-treated CLL. Some clones are missing from TCRdb's copy, which holds only in-frame ones; the method was immunoSEQ multiplex PCR. The sample shows approximately 340,000 clones, around 66% of them seen only once. The sequencing here drew on PBMCs, taken after 36 months of ibrutinib treatment. The origin of the receptors is a human donor with chronic lymphocytic leukemia.

This clone occurred once. In DNA, the CDR3 is TGTGCCAGCAGCCTCGGACTAGCGGGAGGACCTACGGGCAATGAGCAGTTCTTC. It yields the protein CASSLGLAGGPTGNEQFF. The chain carries TRBV9 and TRBJ2-1, with 14 bases aligning to TRBD2. The CDR3 consists of 18 residues. Losses at the gene ends were 4 bases for V and 6 bases for J; bases not matched to a gene: 12. Looked up from germline, CDR1 is SGDLS and CDR2 is YYNGEE.

The rearrangement joins TRBV28 to TRBJ1-5; tentative D call: TRBD1 (6 bases). The ends were cut back, 3 bases at V and 0 bases at J, with 9 bases in the middle. Per the germline V gene, CDR1 is MDHEN and CDR2 is SYDVKM. This CDR3 region has 15 residues. The CDR3 DNA reads as TGTGCCAGCAGTTTTGGGGGCGGTAGCAATCAGCCCCAGCATTTT. As protein: CASSFGGGSNQPQHF. The full variable domain, in which reference TRBV28 and TRBJ1-5 provide the parts outside the CDR3, is DVKVTQSSRYLVKRTGEKVFLECVQDMDHENMFWYRQDPGLGLRLIYFSYDVKMKEKGDIPEGYSVSREKKERFSLILESASTNQTSMYLCASSFGGGSNQPQHFGDGTRLSIL.

V gene TRBV29-1 combines with J gene TRBJ1-4, with D unclear. CDR3 size: 15 residues. With 4 bases removed from V and 0 bases from J, the gap between germline ends came to 12 bases. Germline CDR1 SQVTM, CDR2 ANQGSEA. In DNA, the CDR3 is TGCAGCGTTGGGTTGCCGTTTGCAACTAATGAAAAACTGTTTTTT. It codes for CSVGLPFATNEKLFF.

The chain joins TRBV5-8 to TRBJ2-1; tentatively, D is TRBD1 (7 bases). Per the germline V gene, CDR1 is SGHTS and CDR2 is YDEGEE. The length of the CDR3 is 15 residues. The germline V and J ends were trimmed by 4 bases and 7 bases, with 18 bases remaining between them. CDR3 loop: CASSPRGVLTNEQFF. CDR3 nucleotide sequence: TGTGCCAGCAGCCCCAGGGGGGTCTTGACGAATGAGCAGTTCTTC.

There are a few counts of this clone. V usage is TRBV19 and J usage is TRBJ1-5, with D possibly TRBD1 on 5 matching bases. Germline loops: CDR1 LNHDA, CDR2 SQIVND (reference sequence). This CDR3 has 15 residues. V was trimmed by 3 bases and J by 2 bases, leaving 11 bases between them. The CDR3 DNA is TGTGCCAGTAGTATGAGGGGAGCGCGCAATCAGCCCCAGCATTTT. Amino acids: CASSMRGARNQPQHF.

The chain is built from TRBV4-3 and TRBJ1-4; unclear D gene. Germline CDR1 and CDR2: LGHNA and YSLEER. The CDR3 has 15 residues. Trimming pared 0 bases from V and 4 bases from J, leaving 9 bases between. CDR3 DNA sequence: TGCGCCAGCAGCCAAGAAGCGGTTCTTAATGAAAAACTGTTTTTT. It specifies CASSQEAVLNEKLFF.

This clone came up once. The J gene is TRBJ1-2, the V gene TRBV6-5; D gene uncertain. Trimming cost V 0 bases and J 0 bases, with 8 bases left between them. Germline V gene sequence: CDR1 MNHEY, CDR2 SVGAGI. This CDR3 contains 15 residues. The CDR3 region has the DNA TGTGCCAGCAGTTACTCTGGGGTTGCTAACTATGGCTACACCTTC. Its translation is CASSYSGVANYGYTF.

The V call is TRBV5-4, the J call TRBJ2-7; 8 positions agree with TRBD2. This CDR3 has 16 amino acids. The V gene end was trimmed by 4 bases and the J gene end by 5 bases; junction bases not matched to a gene: 14. CDR1 is SGHNT, CDR2 YYREEE, per germline (reference sequence). CDR3 sequence: CASSNYPGTSKNEQYF. The DNA for the CDR3 is TGTGCCAGCAGCAACTACCCCGGGACTAGTAAGAACGAGCAGTACTTC.